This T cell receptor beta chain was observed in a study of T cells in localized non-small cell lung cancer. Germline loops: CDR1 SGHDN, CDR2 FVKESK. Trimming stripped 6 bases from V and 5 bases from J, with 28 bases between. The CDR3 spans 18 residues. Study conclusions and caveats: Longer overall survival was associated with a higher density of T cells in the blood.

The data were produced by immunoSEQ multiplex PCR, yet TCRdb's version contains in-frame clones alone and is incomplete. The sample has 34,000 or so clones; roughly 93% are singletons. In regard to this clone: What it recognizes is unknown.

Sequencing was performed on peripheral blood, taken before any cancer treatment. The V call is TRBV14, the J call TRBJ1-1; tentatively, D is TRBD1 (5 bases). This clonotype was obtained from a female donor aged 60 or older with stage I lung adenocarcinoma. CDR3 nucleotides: TGTGCCAGCAGGGGACCAGGGTATTTGGATGTAAGGTATACTGAAGCTTTCTTT. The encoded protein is CASRGPGYLDVRYTEAFF.